This TCR beta chain was documented in a study of cytotoxic CD8 clonotypes in ibrutinib-treated CLL (TCRdb year 2021). Notes on the research overall: The cohort had 11 relapsed/refractory and about 15 treatment-naive patients; some 17 were IGHV unmutated. Partial responses were observed in roughly 24 patients and complete responses in 2; after a median follow-up of 68 months, remission was maintained in roughly 15 patients and progression was observed in approximately 12. Response samples were taken after a median of roughly 12 months on treatment, ranging from about 6 to 40 months. An average of around 250,000 productive templates and about 100,000 productive rearrangements was obtained per sample. Of the 90 or so participants in the trial, about 25 had longitudinal samples available. Cryopreserved peripheral blood mononuclear cells were collected before treatment, at response, and at either disease progression or sustained remission. Patients were still on ibrutinib when every remission and progressive disease sample was collected. The full study reports these points: Baseline clonality exceeded that of age-matched healthy donors and correlated strongly with circulating CD8+ T-cell counts. An increase in clonality was observed at ibrutinib response, with clonality remaining stable during sustained remission and falling back toward baseline at progression. Sustained-remission and progressing patients did not have matched sampling times, and lymph node repertoires were not examined. Public clonotypes were rare and either shrank or stayed stable during treatment, and the rise in clonality at ibrutinib response reflected expansion of private clonotypes.

Ends trimmed: V by 9 bases, J by 2 bases; bases unmatched to a gene: 6. There are 14 amino acids in the CDR3, from cysteine to phenylalanine inclusive. Only the CDR3 DNA stays, 42 bases, in frame from base 1. The germline V gene (reference sequence) gives CDR1 as WNHNN and CDR2 as SYGVQD. In the case of this clone: There is no known antigen for this receptor. No base-level quality is on record; no much larger clone is a single base apart.

Each clonotype received, on average, approximately 9.9x coverage in deep resolution sequencing performed on a MiSeq, where the target depth lay between 1 in 1 million and 1 in 200,000 T cells. TCR beta libraries were generated with the immunoSEQ hsTCRB Kit. The study's processing was this. Data were analyzed with ImmunoSEQ Data Assistant and ImmunoSEQ Analyzer, with V, D and J genes assigned per IMGT definitions. Clonality, which ranges from 0 to 1, was calculated by subtracting the normalized Shannon entropy of productive rearrangement frequencies from one. Only overrepresented clonotypes making up at least 0.05% of each patient's repertoire were included in the public clonotype analysis. Some twelve repertoires from age-matched healthy donors, obtained from immuneACCESS, served as clonality controls. Entries here come from immuneACCESS through TCRdb and include only in-frame sequences with V and J called. Some clones fail to appear in such tables; in the studies checked, an unresolved V gene covers under half of the shortfall, and the cause of the remainder is unknown. That table supplies the V and J calls and clone size; D and trimming were determined from the DNA. In this sample the table shows over 200,000 clones, nearly 80% of which occur a single time. The ten largest clones capture about an eighth of the sample.

The sample's time point, from its label and the paper: about eleven months on ibrutinib. For TCR beta library preparation, approximately 2 micrograms of genomic DNA were extracted from the cryopreserved PBMCs. Longitudinal blood samples from CLL patients on ibrutinib monotherapy underwent high-throughput TCR beta sequencing. The patients took part in an open-label, single-center phase 2 trial of ibrutinib monotherapy. This material consisted of PBMCs, taken after 12 months of ibrutinib treatment. The chain was built from TRBV10-1 and TRBJ2-3; TRBD2 lines up with 9 middle nucleotides. The clonotype was recovered from a human donor with chronic lymphocytic leukemia. CDR3 loop: CASSAGGITDTQYF. The DNA sequence is as follows: TGCGCCAGTTCAGCGGGGGGTATCACAGATACGCAGTATTTT.